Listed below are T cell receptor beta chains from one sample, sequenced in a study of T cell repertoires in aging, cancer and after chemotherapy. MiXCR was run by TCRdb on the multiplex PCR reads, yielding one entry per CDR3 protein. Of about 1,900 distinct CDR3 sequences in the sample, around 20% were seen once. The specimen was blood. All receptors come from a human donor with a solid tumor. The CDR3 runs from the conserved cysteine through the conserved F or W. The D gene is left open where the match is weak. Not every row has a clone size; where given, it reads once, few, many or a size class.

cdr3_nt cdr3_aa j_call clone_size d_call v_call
TGCAGTGCTGAGGACAGGGGGAATCAGCCCCAGCATTTT CSAEDRGNQPQHF TRBJ1-5 - TRBD1 TRBV20-1
TGTGCCAGCAGCCAAGACCTATCAGGCAGCCGCTATGGCTACACCTTC CASSQDLSGSRYGYTF TRBJ1-2 medium-sized - TRBV14
TGCAGCGTTGTCCCCCCCCCTAGCGGGAGAACGGAGGAGCAGTACTTC CSVVPPPSGRTEEQYF TRBJ2-7 large TRBD2 TRBV29-1
TGTGCCAGCAGCTTCTCCGGGACAGCCTACAATGAGCAGTTCTTC CASSFSGTAYNEQFF TRBJ2-1 few TRBD1 TRBV7-2
TGTGCCAGCAAGGGGCAGGAGCGGGGACTACTCGCCTACGAGCAGTACTTC CASKGQERGLLAYEQYF TRBJ2-7 - TRBD2 TRBV27
TGCAGTGGACTCCCCAGGGGACTAGCGGGAGGTCGGGGTGAGCAGTTCTTC CSGLPRGLAGGRGEQFF TRBJ2-1 medium-sized TRBD2 TRBV20-1
TGTGCCAGCAGCCGACCCCGGACAGGGGAGGATTCAGATACGCAGTATTTT CASSRPRTGEDSDTQYF TRBJ2-3 medium-sized TRBD1 TRBV12-3/TRBV12-4
TGTGCCAGTAGTGTTGACAGGGGCACAACTAATGAAAAACTGTTTTTT CASSVDRGTTNEKLFF TRBJ1-4 medium-sized TRBD1 TRBV19
TGTGCCAGCAGTCCGTTAGGGGGGGCTGGAGATACGCAGTATTTT CASSPLGGAGDTQYF TRBJ2-3 few - TRBV28
TGTGCCAGCAGCTCGGGAGGGAGTGGGGCCAACGTCCTGACTTTC CASSSGGSGANVLTF TRBJ2-6 large TRBD2 TRBV6-2/TRBV6-3
TGCAGCGCCGACAGGGGTGTTGGCTACACCTTC CSADRGVGYTF TRBJ1-2 large TRBD1 TRBV29-1
TGTGCCAGCAGCCGCGGGGGGGCCACCTACAATGAGCAGTTCTTC CASSRGGATYNEQFF TRBJ2-1 medium-sized TRBD2 TRBV12-3/TRBV12-4
TGTGCCAGCAGCCTCCGGGGACAGGAGAACACCATATATTTT CASSLRGQENTIYF TRBJ1-3 medium-sized TRBD1 TRBV5-4
TGCGCCAGCAGCCTGATGGGGGGTAGGGAGACCCAGTACTTC CASSLMGGRETQYF TRBJ2-5 - - TRBV4-1
TGCGCCAGCAGCCCACTTATGACTAGAGGTATAGGAGATACGCAGTATTTT CASSPLMTRGIGDTQYF TRBJ2-3 - - TRBV5-1
TGTGCCAGCAGTGAACGGACGGATGGGCCCTACGAGCAGTACTTC CASSERTDGPYEQYF TRBJ2-7 medium-sized - TRBV6-1
TGTGCCATCCTAGCGGGCTCCACAGATACGCAGTATTTT CAILAGSTDTQYF TRBJ2-3 few TRBD2 TRBV10-3
TGTGCCAGCAGTTTTGGTCTAGCGGAATACGAGCAGTACTTC CASSFGLAEYEQYF TRBJ2-7 medium-sized TRBD2 TRBV12-3/TRBV12-4
TGTGCCAGCAGTCCCCAGGGGAGCTCCTACAATGAGCAGTTCTTC CASSPQGSSYNEQFF TRBJ2-1 - - TRBV7-2
TGTGCCAGCAGCATGGTTTCGAACACCGGGGAGCTGTTTTTT CASSMVSNTGELFF TRBJ2-2 large - TRBV27
TGCAGTGCTCCTCGGGGGGGGGCAGAGACCCAGTACTTC CSAPRGGAETQYF TRBJ2-5 medium-sized TRBD2 TRBV20-1
TGTGCCAGCAGTTTTTGGGGGGGTAATGAGCAGTTCTTC CASSFWGGNEQFF TRBJ2-1 - TRBD2 TRBV28
TGTGCCAGCAGTGAAGGTTCTTCGGTACCGGGCGAAGCTTTCTTT CASSEGSSVPGEAFF TRBJ1-1 medium-sized - TRBV6-4
TGCAGCGTCACTAGCGGGGGACAATACAATGAGCAGTTCTTC CSVTSGGQYNEQFF TRBJ2-1 large TRBD2 TRBV29-1
TGTGCCAGCTCACTTACGGGACAGGGGAATGAGCAGTTCTTC CASSLTGQGNEQFF TRBJ2-1 medium-sized TRBD1 TRBV18
TGTGCCAGCAGCTTAGGCCGGGGACTCAGGGGGACCTTATACAATGAGCAGTTCTTC CASSLGRGLRGTLYNEQFF TRBJ2-1 few - TRBV7-9
TGTGCCAGCAGTACCTCAGCGGGGCTGATGGGAGAGCAGTACTTC CASSTSAGLMGEQYF TRBJ2-7 - TRBD2 TRBV28
TGTGCCAGCACTTCTAACTCGGACTATAATTCACCCCTCCACTTT CASTSNSDYNSPLHF TRBJ1-6 - - TRBV28
TGCGCCAGCAGCGGGGGGACTAGCATATTATTGGGAGATACGCAGTATTTT CASSGGTSILLGDTQYF TRBJ2-3 medium-sized TRBD2 TRBV5-1
TGTGCCAGCAGCCCCACCGGCAGTAGCACAGATACGCAGTATTTT CASSPTGSSTDTQYF TRBJ2-3 medium-sized - TRBV5-4
TGCAGTGCTTCGGACAGATCAGGAAGGTATGGCTACACCTTC CSASDRSGRYGYTF TRBJ1-2 medium-sized - TRBV20-1
TGCGCCAGGTCACCGGGACAGTCTAGCAATCAGCCCCAGCATTTT CARSPGQSSNQPQHF TRBJ1-5 few TRBD1 TRBV5-1
TGTGCCAGCACCCAGGTCTCGGGACGTTATAGCAATCAGCCCCAGCATTTT CASTQVSGRYSNQPQHF TRBJ1-5 - - TRBV2
TGTGCCATCAGTCGAGACAAGTATAGCAATCAGCCCCAGCATTTT CAISRDKYSNQPQHF TRBJ1-5 medium-sized - TRBV10-3
TGTGCCAGCAGCGTCTACCGGGACGGCTACGAGCAGTACTTC CASSVYRDGYEQYF TRBJ2-7 - - TRBV9